This T cell receptor beta chain was captured by sequencing in a study of blood T cell repertoires in COVID-19. About the research overall: PBMCs, B-cell-depleted T cells, or T cells were the source of the cDNA or gDNA that made up the material.

The age range of participants was 18 to 89 years, with residence in roughly 25 US areas. Cohort allocation depended upon clinical history that participants reported. Study processing details: Estimation of nucleated cell counts relied on the amplification of reference gene primers. Repertoires were generated with immunoSEQ multiplex PCR, while TCRdb's copy carries only in-frame clones and drops some. V, J and clone size reflect that table, while D and trimming were determined from the DNA. Of 150,000 to 200,000 clones listed, over 75% are singletons. With V trimmed by 2 bases and J by 7 bases, 12 bases remained unmatched. The germline CDR1 and CDR2 sequences are MNHEY and SVGEGT. The CDR3 is 19 residues long. This clone was seen more than once but under ten times.

The sample consisted of PBMCs or T cells enriched from blood (not recorded which). The chain couples TRBV6-2 or TRBV6-3 to TRBJ1-6, with TRBD1 matching over 12 bases. The TCR was taken from a human donor with acute COVID-19. The donor label of this sample is uncertain. The CDR3 DNA reads as TGTGCCAGCAGTTACGTTCGCGGGACAGGGGGCCCATTAAATTCACCCCTCCACTTT. Amino acids: CASSYVRGTGGPLNSPLHF.